The entry below gives a single T cell receptor (beta chain) sequence along with its context. Antigen specificity is unknown. A much larger clone differs from this one at a single base, so this may be a read error. The entry originates in a study of response to subunit inactivated influenza vaccine. TCRdb used MiXCR to reprocess the RT-PCR reads, holding one entry per CDR3 protein. The sample lists about 650,000 distinct CDR3 sequences; approximately 15% were seen once. Regarding the study as a whole: Every seasonal influenza vaccination brings in few new T cells, the authors suggested.

The trim removed 3 bases at V and 4 bases at J, leaving 3 bases unmatched. The CDR3 is 13 residues long. The sequenced sample was PBMCs from blood, obtained approximately 12 days after vaccination. The chain joins TRBV12-3 or TRBV12-4 to TRBJ2-7; 7 positions agree with TRBD2. This TCR came from a man between 45 and 60 years old who received an inactivated influenza vaccine. The CDR3 spells CASSLTSRYEQYF. The CDR3 DNA sequence: TGTGCCAGCAGTTTGACTAGCCGATACGAGCAGTACTTC.